These T cell receptor beta chains were read from a single sample in a study of cytomegalovirus exposure and HLA in healthy donors. Sequenced by immunoSEQ multiplex PCR; TCRdb stores in-frame clones only, minus some. Among around 150,000 clones listed, around 80% were seen once. The specimen was PBMCs. Receptors originate from a woman in her twenties or thirties in good health and CMV-seropositive. CDR3s include the opening cysteine and the closing phenylalanine or tryptophan. Expanded clones get a size class; other rows say once, few or many, or leave the size out.

v_gene	abundance	j_gene	CDR3aa
TRBV28	-	TRBJ1-2	CASSGLGVNYGYTF
TRBV27	-	TRBJ1-1	CASSSRGGEAFF
TRBV28	-	TRBJ1-2	CASSLDLWGQGAQNGYTF
TRBV28	-	TRBJ2-1	CASSAGTGKQFF
TRBV13	-	TRBJ1-6	CASSLGGAGARRNSPLHF
TRBV5-1	-	TRBJ2-1	CASSSDLARSYNEQFF
TRBV6-5	-	TRBJ1-3	CASSYRSGNTIYF
TRBV29-1	-	TRBJ1-2	CSVGGGQLNYGYTF
TRBV7-3	-	TRBJ2-3	CASSPRRAASTDTQYF
TRBV4-1	-	TRBJ1-1	CASSQTQGRTEAFF
TRBV5-6	-	TRBJ2-2	CASSLFATGYTGELFF
TRBV7-9	once	TRBJ2-6	CASSFGGSGANVLTF
TRBV5-4	-	TRBJ1-1	CASSLGPSTGGGLTEAFF
TRBV5-6	-	TRBJ1-5	CASSLAGTQTRNQPQHF
TRBV7-9	-	TRBJ1-2	CASSSTGINYGYTF
TRBV29-1	-	TRBJ2-1	CSVPSGGAYNEQFF
TRBV9	-	TRBJ2-1	CASSKDRGLYNEQFF
TRBV7-9	-	TRBJ1-1	CASSLVIPGSEAFF
TRBV2	once	TRBJ1-2	CASSERGVLGMVDYGYTF
TRBV15	once	TRBJ1-2	CATSSEYRQGATGGYTF
TRBV30	-	TRBJ1-5	CAWSIGTFTNQPQHF
TRBV5-4	-	TRBJ1-3	CASRLERGNTIYF
TRBV5-8	once	TRBJ1-1	CASTRLMWSSAEAFF
TRBV10-3	once	TRBJ1-2	CAIGARALDGYTF
TRBV4-2	once	TRBJ2-7	CASSQGLGASGGTYEQYF
TRBV5-1	-	TRBJ2-7	CASSLKPTSGGAIVSYEQYF
TRBV11-3	-	TRBJ2-2	CASSRGLNTGELFF
TRBV4-3	-	TRBJ2-2	CASSQDINTGELFF
TRBV5-6	-	TRBJ1-4	CASSRGEKLFF
TRBV6-1	few	TRBJ1-3	CASSEVLGAGNTIYF
TRBV11-3	-	TRBJ2-7	CASSLHGPRTPSYEQYF
TRBV9	-	TRBJ2-3	CASSVDGRLPARSDTQYF
TRBV10-3	-	TRBJ2-7	CAISEEQGVTYEQYF
TRBV7-2	-	TRBJ2-1	CASSFFSDEQFF
TRBV5-6	-	TRBJ1-3	CASSLRGDLSGNTIYF
TRBV27	-	TRBJ1-2	CASSFAGASDGYTF
TRBV6-5	-	TRBJ2-3	CASSPRTGVADTQYF
TRBV18	-	TRBJ1-2	CASSPTTATNYGYTF
TRBV6-5	-	TRBJ2-7	CASSYGQGAYEQYF
TRBV15	-	TRBJ2-7	CATSRVGQGMPYEQYF
TRBV11-3	-	TRBJ2-5	CASSLAQETQYF
TRBV5-1	-	TRBJ1-1	CASSLHFSSVTEAFF
TRBV5-4	-	TRBJ2-3	CASSLKASVSTDTQYF
TRBV2	-	TRBJ1-6	CASSLDRAMNSPLHF
TRBV5-6	few	TRBJ1-2	CASSRTGQYGYTF
TRBV7-8	-	TRBJ1-4	CASSLQGMRNEKLFF
TRBV7-9	-	TRBJ1-2	CASSYAGRGYGYTF
TRBV7-3	-	TRBJ2-7	CASSLTHDGTYEQYF
TRBV4-1	-	TRBJ1-4	CASSQAGRGNEKLFF
TRBV15	-	TRBJ2-7	CATSRDPRDRNSYEQYF
TRBV9	once	TRBJ2-5	CASSPLARGPETQYF
TRBV6-4	-	TRBJ2-1	CASSEGTGDFNEQFF
TRBV13	-	TRBJ2-7	CASIASSSAEQYF
TRBV7-2	-	TRBJ1-1	CASSLGTGQGGMMAFF
TRBV7-8	-	TRBJ1-1	CASSNSGQGRAFF